This TCR beta chain was documented in a study of Ad26.COV2.S vaccination and SARS-CoV-2 variants. On the study more broadly: Ad26.COV2.S given intramuscularly, once or twice 56 days apart. Study observations and caveats: Estimates derived from TCR breadth and depth analyses may have underestimated total T cell responses.

The treatment here: about 20 received Ad26.COV2.S at low or high dose, single or two shots; several received placebo; per-sample allocation not given. Collection of samples fell on day 63 after the first vaccine or placebo injection. The donor was a Boston adult aged 18-55 years. V was shortened by 6 bases and J by 5 bases, with 10 bases between the two germline ends. This CDR3 contains 11 residues. Per germline, CDR1 SQVTM and CDR2 ANQGSEA. As regards this clone: Antigen unknown.

Assay: immunoSEQ multiplex PCR; the TCRdb copy retains only in-frame clones and omits some. In the table there are about 480,000 clones, roughly nine tenths of which are singletons. This chain uses TRBV29-1 with TRBJ1-1; D remains ambiguous. The clonotype originates from a person aged 18-65 years who received the Ad26.COV2.S COVID-19 vaccine or a placebo. This sample comprised peripheral blood, obtained in a trial of Ad26.COV2.S vaccine versus placebo. The CDR3 here is CSVPEGTEAFF. CDR3 sequence (DNA): TGCAGCGTCCCAGAAGGGACTGAAGCTTTCTTT. Full variable domain (rest looked up from reference TRBV29-1 and TRBJ1-1): SAVISQKPSRDICQRGTSLTIQCQVDSQVTMMFWYRQQPGQSLTLIATANQGSEATYESGFVIDKFPISRPNLTFSTLTVSNMSPEDSSIYLCSVPEGTEAFFGQGTRLTVV.